Shown below are 2 T cell receptor beta chains from a single sample sequenced in a study of regulatory T cells in long-lasting Graves disease. Arm-PCR of CDR3 regions and iRepertoire HTBI primers were the basis on which TCR beta libraries were built. TCRdb used MiXCR to reprocess the multiplex PCR reads, holding one entry per CDR3 protein. The top ten hold 35% to 45% of the sample, which has 320,000 or so distinct CDR3 sequences, over 15% seen once. Time point described: newly diagnosed GD, antithyroid drugs for less than 3 months. Scientists built the TCR library using RNA that was extracted from PBMCs. Sequencing used peripheral blood mononuclear cells (PBMCs), obtained at new diagnosis, from a patient treated with antithyroid drugs. The receptors come from a female donor with Graves disease.

This clonotype was observed at least ten times. The chain combines TRBV10-2 with TRBJ1-1, with a possible D match to TRBD1 (6 bases). Germline V CDR1 and CDR2: WSHSY, SAAADI. The length of the CDR3 is 14 residues. Deletions cut 1 base from V and 7 bases from J, with 13 bases between. DNA for the CDR3: TGCGCCAGCAGTGAGTGGCAGAAAGGGGGTGAAGCTTTCTTT. Translation: CASSEWQKGGEAFF.

This clonotype was seen at least ten times. This rearrangement joins TRBV5-1 to TRBJ2-2; no reliable D call. The V gene's germline CDR1 is SGHRS and CDR2 YFSETQ. The CDR3 length is 14 residues. Trimming took 1 base from V and 6 from J, leaving 10 bases between them. In nucleotides, the CDR3 is TGCGCCAGCAGCTTGTACTCGGCGGCCGGGGAGCTGTTTTTT. Translated, it gives CASSLYSAAGELFF.